The 13 T cell receptor beta chains given below trace back to one sample, sequenced in a study of vaccination and CD4 T cells after COVID-19. This sample's treatment: roughly 10-day PBMC culture with coronavirus spike peptide pools or control peptides (ViraFEST assay). No antigen has been identified for these receptors. Scientists ran DNA taken from cultured CD4+ T cells through the Oncomine TCR Beta short-read assay for sequencing. TCRdb re-called the PCR reads with MiXCR, one entry per CDR3 protein. This sample has around 26,000 distinct CDR3 sequences; about three fifths occur once, and the top ten carry 7.8%. Sequenced: CD4+ T cells from blood, cultured in vitro. These TCRs come from a human donor who had recovered from COVID-19.

This clonotype was observed once. The chain recombines TRBV6-2 or TRBV6-3 with TRBJ2-7; 11 positions agree with TRBD2. The CDR3 runs 18 residues. The germline gives CDR1 MNHEY, CDR2 SVGEGT. Trimming cost V 3 bases and J 4 bases; bases outside gene matches: 14. CDR3 coding DNA: TGTGCCAGCAGTTATGCTAGCGGGAGGACGGCCGCAAATTACGAGCAGTACTTC. It translates to CASSYASGRTAANYEQYF.

This rearrangement joins TRBV2 to TRBJ1-4; possible D gene TRBD1, 6 bases. Germline lookup yields CDR1 SNHLY and CDR2 FYNNEI. The CDR3 totals 14 residues. Trimming removed 6 bases from V and 6 bases from J, with 14 bases in between. The CDR3 nucleotides are TGTGCCAGCAGGGAACAGGGCGTGGATGAAAAACTGTTTTTT. It is translated as CASREQGVDEKLFF.

The genes are TRBV5-4 and TRBJ1-2; the D is unclear. This CDR3 spans 14 amino acids. In germline, CDR1 is SGHNT, CDR2 YYREEE (reference sequence). Trimming removed 2 bases at V and 6 bases at J, with 14 bases between. The CDR3 here is CASSFIWPMDGYTF. The CDR3, as DNA: TGTGCCAGCAGCTTTATATGGCCCATGGATGGCTACACCTTC.

The chain uses TRBV19 and TRBJ2-2; 10 nucleotides agree with TRBD2. After removal of 4 bases from V and 4 bases from J, the junction contained 18 bases not matched to a gene. The CDR3 length is 20 residues. The germline gives CDR1 LNHDA, CDR2 SQIVND (reference sequence). CDR3 bases: TGTGCCAGTAGTAAACATCCTAGCGGGAGCGCTGTTGTTGGCACCGGGGAGCTGTTTTTT. It yields the protein CASSKHPSGSAVVGTGELFF.

The chain has TRBV6-5 and TRBJ1-5, with D possibly TRBD1 on 6 matching bases. Germline lookup yields CDR1 MNHEY and CDR2 SVGAGI. The CDR3 has 15 amino acids. V was pared by 2 bases and J by 3 bases, with 11 bases between. The CDR3 DNA follows: TGTGCCAGCAGTTACGAACAGGGACCCAATCAGCCCCAGCATTTT. This codes for CASSYEQGPNQPQHF.

The chain couples TRBV20-1 to TRBJ2-1; TRBD1 agrees at 9 bases. Germline loops: CDR1 DFQATT, CDR2 SNEGSKA (reference sequence). J lost 9 bases, V lost 0 bases, and 18 bases had no gene match. The CDR3 runs to 18 residues. The CDR3 spells CSARDPHAATGGSGEQFF. The CDR3 nucleotides are TGCAGTGCTAGAGACCCCCACGCCGCGACAGGGGGATCGGGTGAGCAGTTCTTC.

The chain employs TRBV9 and TRBJ2-5, with D possibly being TRBD1 (5 bases). This CDR3 is built from 16 residues. V dropped 0 bases and J dropped 0 bases, with 12 bases sitting between them. Germline V gene sequence: CDR1 SGDLS, CDR2 YYNGEE. The CDR3 sequence: CASSVDDRAYQETQYF. The DNA of the CDR3 is TGTGCCAGCAGCGTAGATGACAGAGCATACCAAGAGACCCAGTACTTC.

V is TRBV14 and J is TRBJ1-3; D is undetermined. Germline loops: CDR1 SGHDN, CDR2 FVKESK. This CDR3 comprises 15 residues. The V gene lost 3 bases and the J gene lost 0 bases, with 9 bases spanning the gap. The CDR3 loop is CASSHRASSGNTIYF. The CDR3 DNA is TGTGCCAGCAGCCATCGGGCTAGCTCTGGAAACACCATATATTTT.

This rearrangement joins TRBV7-3 to TRBJ1-2; D is unclear. CDR3 size: 17 residues. Trimming left V 2 bases short and J 1 base short, with 17 bases between. From germline, CDR1 is SGHTA and CDR2 FQGTGA. This CDR3 reads CASSLEGLRAVNYGYTF. CDR3 in DNA: TGTGCCAGCAGCTTAGAAGGGTTGAGGGCCGTTAACTATGGCTACACCTTC.

This clonotype was recorded a few times. J is TRBJ1-5 and V is TRBV6-1; perhaps TRBD1 as D (6 bases). The V gene's germline CDR1 is MNHNS and CDR2 SASEGT. The germline V and J ends were trimmed by 6 bases and 2 bases, with 14 bases remaining between them. The CDR3 contains 15 residues. The CDR3 here is CASRTTGYGNQPQHF. The CDR3, as DNA: TGTGCCAGCAGGACTACAGGGTATGGCAATCAGCCCCAGCATTTT.

The chain has TRBV4-1 and TRBJ1-6; D is ambiguous. This CDR3 is 14 amino acids long. Trimming took off 0 bases at V and 9 bases at J, with 9 bases between the two ends. CDR1 is MGHRA and CDR2 is YSYEKL in the germline V gene. As DNA, the CDR3 is TGCGCCAGCAGCCAAGACCGCTTTGGTTCACCCCTCCACTTT. This encodes CASSQDRFGSPLHF.

J is TRBJ2-6 and V is TRBV7-2; no firm D call. This CDR3 spans 13 amino acids. From germline, CDR1 is SGHTA and CDR2 FQGNSA. Trimming cost V 4 bases and J 0 bases, with 1 base left between them. In nucleotides, the CDR3 is TGTGCCAGCAGCTACTCTGGGGCCAACGTCCTGACTTTC. It codes for CASSYSGANVLTF.

The rearrangement links TRBV6-2 or TRBV6-3 to TRBJ2-5; the D is unclear. Deletions cut 0 bases from V and 3 bases from J, with 14 bases between. The germline V gene encodes CDR1 MNHEY and CDR2 SVGEGT. The CDR3 consists of 16 residues. For the CDR3, the DNA is TGTGCCAGCAGTTACTCAGGTCTCGTCAGTAAAGAGACCCAGTACTTC. Protein sequence: CASSYSGLVSKETQYF.